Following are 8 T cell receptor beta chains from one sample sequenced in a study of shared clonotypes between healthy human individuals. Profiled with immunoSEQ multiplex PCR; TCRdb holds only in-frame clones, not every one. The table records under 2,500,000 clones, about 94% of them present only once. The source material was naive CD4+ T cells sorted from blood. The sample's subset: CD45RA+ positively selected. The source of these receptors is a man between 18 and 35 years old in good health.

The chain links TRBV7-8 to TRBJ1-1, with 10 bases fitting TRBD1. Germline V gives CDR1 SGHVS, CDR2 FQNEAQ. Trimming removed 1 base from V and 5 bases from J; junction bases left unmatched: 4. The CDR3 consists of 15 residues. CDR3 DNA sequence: TGTGCCAGCAGCTTAGGAGACAGGGGGCTTACTGAAGCTTTCTTT. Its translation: CASSLGDRGLTEAFF.

CDR3 protein: CASSMRDSLHQPQHF. The CDR3 nucleotides read TGTGCCAGTAGTATGAGGGACAGCCTACATCAGCCCCAGCATTTT. The V and J genes are TRBV19 and TRBJ1-5, with 7 bases matching TRBD1. There are 15 residues in the CDR3. Trimming cost V 3 bases and J 5 bases; bases outside gene matches: 7. CDR1 and CDR2 (germline): LNHDA, SQIVND (reference sequence).

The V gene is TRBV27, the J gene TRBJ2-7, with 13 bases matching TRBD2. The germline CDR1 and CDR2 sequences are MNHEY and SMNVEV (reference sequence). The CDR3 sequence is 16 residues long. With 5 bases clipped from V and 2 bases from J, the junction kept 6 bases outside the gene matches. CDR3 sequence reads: CASSVTGTSGTYEQYF. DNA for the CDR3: TGTGCCAGCAGTGTGACCGGGACTAGCGGGACCTACGAGCAGTACTTC.

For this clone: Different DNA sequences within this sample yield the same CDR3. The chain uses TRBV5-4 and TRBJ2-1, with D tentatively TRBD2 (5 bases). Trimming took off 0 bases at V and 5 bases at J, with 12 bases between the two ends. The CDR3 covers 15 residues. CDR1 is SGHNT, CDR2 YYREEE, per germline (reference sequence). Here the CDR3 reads CASSLAGGLDNEQFF. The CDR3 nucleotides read TGTGCCAGCAGCTTGGCCGGCGGGCTTGACAATGAGCAGTTCTTC.

The CDR3 region is CASSLPLPGQGRGYTF. The DNA of the CDR3 is TGTGCCAGCAGCCTACCCCTCCCCGGACAGGGCCGTGGCTACACCTTC. This sequence joins TRBV28 and TRBJ1-2, with TRBD1 matching over 8 bases. The germline V gene encodes CDR1 MDHEN and CDR2 SYDVKM. This CDR3 contains 16 residues. V lost 6 bases, J lost 7 bases, and 16 bases stayed unmatched.

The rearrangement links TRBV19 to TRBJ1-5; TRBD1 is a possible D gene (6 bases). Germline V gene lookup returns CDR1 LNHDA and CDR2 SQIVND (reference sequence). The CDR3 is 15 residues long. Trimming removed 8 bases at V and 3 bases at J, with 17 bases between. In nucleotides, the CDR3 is TGTGCCAGTGCACTAGGGGGTCGAGTCAATCAGCCCCAGCATTTT. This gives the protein CASALGGRVNQPQHF.

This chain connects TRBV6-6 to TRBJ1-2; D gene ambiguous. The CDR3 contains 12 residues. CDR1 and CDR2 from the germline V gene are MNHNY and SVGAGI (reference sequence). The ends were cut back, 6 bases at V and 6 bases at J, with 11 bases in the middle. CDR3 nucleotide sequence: TGTGCCAGCAGCCCCGACTTCAATGGCTACACCTTC. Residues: CASSPDFNGYTF.

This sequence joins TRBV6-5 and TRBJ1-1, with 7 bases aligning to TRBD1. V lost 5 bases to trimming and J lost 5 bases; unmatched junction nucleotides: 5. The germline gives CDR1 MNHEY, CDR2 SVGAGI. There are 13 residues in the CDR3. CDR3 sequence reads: CASSRGPGTEAFF. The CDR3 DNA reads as TGTGCCAGCAGTAGGGGGCCAGGTACTGAAGCTTTCTTT.